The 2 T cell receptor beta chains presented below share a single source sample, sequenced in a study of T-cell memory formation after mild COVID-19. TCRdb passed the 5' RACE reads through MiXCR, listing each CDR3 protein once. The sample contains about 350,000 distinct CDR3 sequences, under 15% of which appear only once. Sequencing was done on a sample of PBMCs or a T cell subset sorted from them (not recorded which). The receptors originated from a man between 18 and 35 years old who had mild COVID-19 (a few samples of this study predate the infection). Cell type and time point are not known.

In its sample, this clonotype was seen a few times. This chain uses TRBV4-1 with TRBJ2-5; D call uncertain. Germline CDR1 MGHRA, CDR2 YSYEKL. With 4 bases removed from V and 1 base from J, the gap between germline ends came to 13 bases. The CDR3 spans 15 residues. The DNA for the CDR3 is TGCGCCAGCAGCCGGGTTTTGGGTAGCCAAGAGACCCAGTACTTC. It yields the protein CASSRVLGSQETQYF.

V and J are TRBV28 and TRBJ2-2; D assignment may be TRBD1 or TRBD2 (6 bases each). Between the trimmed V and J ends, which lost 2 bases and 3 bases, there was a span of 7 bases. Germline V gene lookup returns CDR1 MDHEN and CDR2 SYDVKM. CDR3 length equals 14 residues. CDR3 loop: CASSLRGDTGELFF. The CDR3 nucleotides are TGTGCCAGCAGTTTAAGGGGGGACACCGGGGAGCTGTTTTTT.